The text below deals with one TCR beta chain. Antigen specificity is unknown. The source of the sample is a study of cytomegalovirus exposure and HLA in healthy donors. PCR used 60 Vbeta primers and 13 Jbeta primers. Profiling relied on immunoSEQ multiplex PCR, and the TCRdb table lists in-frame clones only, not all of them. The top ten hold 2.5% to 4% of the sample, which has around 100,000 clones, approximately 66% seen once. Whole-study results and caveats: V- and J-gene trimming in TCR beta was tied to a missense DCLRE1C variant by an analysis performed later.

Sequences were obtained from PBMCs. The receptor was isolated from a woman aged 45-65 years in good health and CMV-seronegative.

CDR3 region: CAWSVQGSNSPLHF. CDR3 bases: TGTGCCTGGAGTGTACAAGGGAGTAATTCACCCCTCCACTTT. The chain combines TRBV30 with TRBJ1-6; D gene unclear. CDR3 length: 14 amino acids. Germline lookup yields CDR1 GTSNPN and CDR2 SVGIG (reference sequence). V was cut by 0 bases and J by 6 bases, with 9 bases left in between.